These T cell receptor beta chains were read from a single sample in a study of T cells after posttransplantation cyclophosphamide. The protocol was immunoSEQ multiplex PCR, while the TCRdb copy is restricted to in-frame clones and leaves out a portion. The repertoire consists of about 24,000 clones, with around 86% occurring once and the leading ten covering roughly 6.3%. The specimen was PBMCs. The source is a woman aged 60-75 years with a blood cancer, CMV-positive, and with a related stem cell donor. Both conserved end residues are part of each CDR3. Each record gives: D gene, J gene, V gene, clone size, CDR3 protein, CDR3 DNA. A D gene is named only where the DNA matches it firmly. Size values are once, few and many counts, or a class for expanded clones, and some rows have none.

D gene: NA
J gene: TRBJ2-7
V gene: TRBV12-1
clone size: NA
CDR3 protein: CASSPGWRTYEQYF
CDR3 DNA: TGTGCCAGCAGCCCGGGGTGGCGGACCTACGAGCAGTACTTC

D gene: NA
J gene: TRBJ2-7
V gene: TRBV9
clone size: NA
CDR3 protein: CASSVVPGSGEQYF
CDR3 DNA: TGTGCCAGCAGCGTAGTGCCAGGGTCGGGTGAGCAGTACTTC

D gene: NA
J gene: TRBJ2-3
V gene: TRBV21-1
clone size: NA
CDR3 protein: CASSRGFERELIPSTDTQYF
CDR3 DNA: TGTGCCAGCAGCAGAGGGTTCGAGCGGGAACTAATTCCTAGCACAGATACGCAGTATTTT

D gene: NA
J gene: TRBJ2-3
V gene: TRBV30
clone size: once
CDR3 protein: CAWSLLGGLGDTQYF
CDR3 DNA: TGTGCCTGGAGTTTGCTCGGAGGGCTGGGAGATACGCAGTATTTT

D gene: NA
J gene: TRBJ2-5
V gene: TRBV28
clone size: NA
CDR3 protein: CASSSLVRETQYF
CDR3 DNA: TGTGCCAGCAGTTCGCTAGTTAGGGAGACCCAGTACTTC

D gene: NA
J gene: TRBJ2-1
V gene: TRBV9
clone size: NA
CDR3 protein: CASSVAVSYNEQFF
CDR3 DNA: TGTGCCAGCAGCGTTGCGGTTTCCTACAATGAGCAGTTCTTC

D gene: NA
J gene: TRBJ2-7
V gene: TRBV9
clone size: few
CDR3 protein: CASSVASRSYEQYF
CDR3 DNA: TGTGCCAGCAGCGTAGCTAGCAGATCCTACGAGCAGTACTTC

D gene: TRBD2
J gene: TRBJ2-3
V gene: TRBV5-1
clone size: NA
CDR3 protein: CASSSAGVSTDTQYF
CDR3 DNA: TGCGCCAGCAGCTCAGCGGGAGTTTCCACAGATACGCAGTATTTT

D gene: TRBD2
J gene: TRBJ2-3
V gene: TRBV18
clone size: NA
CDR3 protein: CASSHSGSSDTQYF
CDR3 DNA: TGTGCCAGCTCACACAGCGGGAGTTCGGATACGCAGTATTTT

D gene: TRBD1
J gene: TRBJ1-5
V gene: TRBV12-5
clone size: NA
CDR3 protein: CASDQGQGSGQPQHF
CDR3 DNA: TGTGCTAGTGACCAGGGACAGGGAAGCGGTCAGCCCCAGCATTTT

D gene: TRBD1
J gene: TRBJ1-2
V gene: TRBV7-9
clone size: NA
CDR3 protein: CASSLVGTAYGYTF
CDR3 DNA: TGTGCCAGCAGCTTAGTAGGGACAGCTTATGGCTACACCTTC

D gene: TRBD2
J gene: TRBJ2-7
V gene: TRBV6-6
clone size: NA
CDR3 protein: CASSPSGTSGTEQYF
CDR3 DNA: TGTGCCAGCAGCCCATCCGGGACTAGCGGGACCGAGCAGTACTTC

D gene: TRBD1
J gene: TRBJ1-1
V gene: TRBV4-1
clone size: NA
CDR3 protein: CASSRLLTGGRKTEAFF
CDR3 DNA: TGCGCCAGCAGCCGACTACTGACAGGGGGGAGGAAAACTGAAGCTTTCTTT

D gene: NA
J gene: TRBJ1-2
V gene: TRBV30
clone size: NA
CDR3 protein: CAWSGQINYGYTF
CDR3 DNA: TGTGCCTGGAGTGGGCAGATTAACTATGGCTACACCTTC

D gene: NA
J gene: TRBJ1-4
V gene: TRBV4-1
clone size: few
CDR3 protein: CASSRLGIGGANEKLFF
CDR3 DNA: TGCGCCAGCAGCCGATTAGGGATCGGGGGGGCTAATGAAAAACTGTTTTTT

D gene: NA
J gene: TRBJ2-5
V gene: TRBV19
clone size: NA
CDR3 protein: CASSIAGRGETQYF
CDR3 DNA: TGTGCCAGTAGTATTGCGGGCCGGGGGGAGACCCAGTACTTC

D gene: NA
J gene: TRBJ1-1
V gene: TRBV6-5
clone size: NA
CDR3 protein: CASRLTGNTEAFF
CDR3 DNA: TGTGCCAGCAGACTTACAGGGAACACTGAAGCTTTCTTT

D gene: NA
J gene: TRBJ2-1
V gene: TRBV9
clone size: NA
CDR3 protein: CASSVGSGGSGSSYNEQFF
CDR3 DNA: TGTGCCAGCAGCGTGGGTAGCGGAGGTTCGGGGAGCTCCTACAATGAGCAGTTCTTC

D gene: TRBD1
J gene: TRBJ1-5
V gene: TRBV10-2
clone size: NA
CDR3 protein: CASIAGTEISNQPQHF
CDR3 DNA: TGCGCCAGCATTGCCGGGACAGAGATTAGCAATCAGCCCCAGCATTTT

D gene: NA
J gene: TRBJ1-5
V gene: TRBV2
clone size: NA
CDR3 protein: CASTRTPRTNQPQHF
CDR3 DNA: TGTGCCAGCACCAGGACTCCACGAACCAATCAGCCCCAGCATTTT